A single sample gave rise to the 28 T cell receptor beta chains below, sequenced in a study of blood T cell repertoires in COVID-19. Profiling relied on immunoSEQ multiplex PCR, and the TCRdb table lists in-frame clones only, not all of them. The sample shows fewer than 350,000 clones, around 90% of them seen only once. Sequenced sample: PBMCs or T cells enriched from blood (not recorded which). These receptors came from a woman aged 25 to 39 with acute COVID-19.

Here the CDR3 reads CASRKGQGVNLEAFF. CDR3 coding DNA: TGCGCCAGCAGGAAGGGACAGGGGGTTAACCTTGAAGCTTTCTTT. The gene calls are TRBV4-1 and TRBJ1-1, with 11 bases lining up with TRBD1. CDR1 MGHRA and CDR2 YSYEKL come from the germline V gene. Losses at the gene ends were 6 bases for V and 7 bases for J; bases not matched to a gene: 10. The CDR3 spans 15 residues.

The V gene is TRBV19, the J gene TRBJ1-1; 9 bases align to TRBD1. CDR1 is LNHDA, CDR2 SQIVND, per germline (reference sequence). This CDR3 is 16 amino acids long. With 4 bases clipped from V and 3 bases from J, the junction kept 9 bases outside the gene matches. This chain's CDR3 is CASSRGTGKSYTEAFF. The CDR3, as DNA: TGTGCCAGTAGTAGGGGGACAGGGAAGAGCTACACTGAAGCTTTCTTT.

This clone was picked up one time. V and J are TRBV19 and TRBJ1-2; D is unclear. Trimming pared 4 bases from V and 3 bases from J, leaving 6 bases between. In germline, CDR1 is LNHDA, CDR2 SQIVND (reference sequence). CDR3 size: 12 residues. CDR3 loop: CASSNTDYGYTF. CDR3 DNA: TGTGCCAGTAGTAACACCGACTATGGCTACACCTTC.

The chain carries TRBV3-1 (or the pseudogene TRBV3-2) and TRBJ1-5, with 8 positions matching TRBD1. CDR1 and CDR2 from the germline V gene are LGHDT and YNNKEL (reference sequence). The CDR3 loop spans 15 amino acids. The V segment lost 7 bases and the J segment 6 bases; nucleotides outside the gene matches: 11. CDR3 amino acids: CASTNGQGVGQPQHF. The CDR3 coding sequence is TGTGCCAGCACCAATGGACAGGGAGTGGGTCAGCCCCAGCATTTT.

This clone was recorded only once. The chain links TRBV5-1 to TRBJ2-7, with 7 nucleotides matching TRBD1. The CDR3 is made up of 14 amino acids. Unmatched junction bases numbered 7, after V lost 4 bases and J lost 3 bases. The germline V gene has CDR1 SGHRS and CDR2 YFSETQ. The CDR3 protein is CASSGWTGDYEQYF. The CDR3 DNA reads TGCGCCAGCAGCGGCTGGACAGGTGACTACGAGCAGTACTTC.

The V call is TRBV27, the J call TRBJ1-2; 7 bases are a match to TRBD1. CDR1 MNHEY and CDR2 SMNVEV come from the germline V gene (reference sequence). After removal of 0 bases from V and 6 bases from J, the junction contained 10 bases not matched to a gene. CDR3 size: 16 residues. Here the CDR3 reads CASSLSTGTTTHGYTF. DNA for the CDR3: TGTGCCAGCAGTTTATCGACAGGGACAACGACTCATGGCTACACCTTC.

V and J are TRBV28 and TRBJ1-2; the match to TRBD1 covers 10 bases. There are 15 residues in the CDR3. Germline trimming cut 1 base from V and 3 bases from J; bases unmatched to any gene: 2. Germline CDR1 MDHEN, CDR2 SYDVKM. As DNA, the CDR3 is TGTGCCAGCAGTTTATTGACAGGGGGCTACTATGGCTACACCTTC. This gives the protein CASSLLTGGYYGYTF.

The genes are TRBV28 and TRBJ2-1; TRBD2 aligns across 10 bases. Germline V gives CDR1 MDHEN, CDR2 SYDVKM. V lost 4 bases and J lost 7; bases outside the gene matches: 13. This CDR3 comprises 17 residues. Written as DNA, the CDR3 is TGTGCCAGCAGTTCGGCGAAAGCGGGAGGGCGGTTAAATGAGCAGTTCTTC. The encoded protein is CASSSAKAGGRLNEQFF.

The chain is built from TRBV7-3 and TRBJ2-7, with 13 bases lining up with TRBD2. This CDR3 has 15 amino acids. The germline CDR1 and CDR2 sequences are SGHTA and FQGTGA. Trimming cost V 4 bases and J 4 bases; bases outside gene matches: 4. For the CDR3, the DNA is TGTGCCAGCAGCTCGGGACTAGCGGGATTTTACGAGCAGTACTTC. As protein: CASSSGLAGFYEQYF.

V gene TRBV6-5 combines with J gene TRBJ1-5, with D unclear. V was clipped by 0 bases and J by 3 bases, with 9 bases between them. The germline V gene encodes CDR1 MNHEY and CDR2 SVGAGI. The CDR3 length is 15 residues. The CDR3 nucleotides read TGTGCCAGCAGTTACTCCGGGAGCAACAATCAGCCCCAGCATTTT. Its translation is CASSYSGSNNQPQHF.

The rearrangement joins TRBV6-2 or TRBV6-3 to TRBJ2-7; TRBD2 aligns across 11 bases. Germline CDR1 MNHEY, CDR2 SVGEGT. V shed 2 bases, J shed 3 bases, and the junction held 15 bases outside the gene matches. This CDR3 has 19 amino acids. The CDR3 region is CASSYGWTVGGTSGYEQYF. Written as DNA, the CDR3 is TGTGCCAGCAGTTACGGGTGGACAGTTGGAGGGACTAGCGGCTACGAGCAGTACTTC.

The chain recombines TRBV18 with TRBJ1-4; D not resolved. CDR3 length equals 13 residues. Per germline, CDR1 KGHSH and CDR2 LQKENI. Trimming removed 3 bases at V and 8 bases at J, with 10 bases between. CDR3 amino acids: CASSPRGEEKLFF. CDR3 bases: TGTGCCAGCTCACCCCGGGGAGAGGAAAAACTGTTTTTT.

The chain carries TRBV27 and TRBJ2-1; D call uncertain. The germline CDR1 and CDR2 sequences are MNHEY and SMNVEV (reference sequence). Trimming took 6 bases from V and 3 from J, leaving 12 bases between them. CDR3 length: 14 residues. The CDR3 sequence: CASSLRDGYNEQFF. In DNA, the CDR3 is TGTGCCAGCAGCTTGCGCGATGGCTACAATGAGCAGTTCTTC.

The rearrangement joins TRBV7-9 to TRBJ2-3, with 7 positions matching TRBD1. The junction had 8 bases not matched to a gene; V was cut back by 3 bases and J by 2 bases. The CDR3 consists of 16 residues. Germline values: CDR1 SEHNR, CDR2 FQNEAQ (reference sequence). The CDR3 coding sequence is TGTGCCAGCAGCTTGGCCGGGACAGCACTCACAGATACGCAGTATTTT. Encoded protein: CASSLAGTALTDTQYF.

This clone was picked up a small number of times. The chain links TRBV12-3 or TRBV12-4 to TRBJ1-1; a possible D gene is TRBD1 (5 bases). The CDR3 has 11 amino acids. The V and J ends lost 6 bases and 9 bases respectively, with 11 bases between them. CDR3 residues: CASRTGLKAFF. The CDR3 nucleotides are TGTGCCAGCAGAACGGGACTTAAAGCTTTCTTT.

V and J are TRBV7-6 and TRBJ2-7; the D gene is possibly TRBD2 (5 bases). V shed 3 bases and J shed 2 bases, with 17 bases lying between them. Germline values: CDR1 SGHVS, CDR2 FNYEAQ. CDR3 size: 16 residues. CDR3 amino acids: CASSLGALSGAYEQYF. Written as DNA, the CDR3 is TGTGCCAGCAGCTTGGGTGCTTTGAGCGGTGCCTACGAGCAGTACTTC.

Concerning this clone: The sample contains more than one DNA sequence encoding this CDR3. The genes are TRBV18 and TRBJ2-7, with D possibly TRBD2 on 6 matching bases. V was pared by 3 bases and J by 3 bases, with 6 bases between. The V gene's germline CDR1 is KGHSH and CDR2 LQKENI. The CDR3 is made up of 12 amino acids. The CDR3 protein is CASSPGGYEQYF. Here the CDR3 DNA reads TGTGCCAGCTCACCGGGGGGCTACGAGCAGTACTTC.

This clone was observed a few times. This rearrangement joins TRBV4-1 to TRBJ2-3, with 7 bases that match TRBD2. CDR1 and CDR2 from the germline V gene are MGHRA and YSYEKL. With V trimmed by 5 bases and J by 3 bases, 14 bases remained unmatched. The CDR3 runs 17 residues. CDR3 residues: CASSSVAFREGTDTQYF. The CDR3 DNA reads TGCGCCAGCAGCTCCGTCGCTTTTAGGGAGGGTACAGATACGCAGTATTTT.

The V gene is TRBV19, the J gene TRBJ2-2; TRBD2 might be the D (5 bases). CDR1 is LNHDA, CDR2 SQIVND, per germline (reference sequence). The V end lost 3 bases, the J end lost 8 bases, and 10 bases lay between the germline ends. CDR3 length: 13 amino acids. CDR3 DNA sequence: TGTGCCAGTAGTATCAGTACGGGGGGGGAGCTGTTTTTT. It specifies CASSISTGGELFF.

The chain uses TRBV11-2 and TRBJ2-2, with 9 bases identical to TRBD2. V shed 1 base, J shed 7 bases, and the junction held 7 bases outside the gene matches. CDR1 SGHAT and CDR2 FQNNGV come from the germline V gene. This CDR3 is 16 amino acids long. CDR3 nucleotides: TGTGCCAGCAGCTTAGGACTAGCGGTTAGGATCGGGGAGCTGTTTTTT. This translates into CASSLGLAVRIGELFF.

The genes are TRBV18 and TRBJ1-4; 8 nucleotides align to TRBD1. Trimming removed 1 base from V and 11 bases from J; junction bases left unmatched: 12. This CDR3 contains 16 residues. Germline V gene sequence: CDR1 KGHSH, CDR2 LQKENI. The CDR3 sequence: CASSPQDAGGWEKLFF. CDR3 nucleotide sequence: TGTGCCAGCTCACCACAGGACGCAGGGGGCTGGGAGAAACTGTTTTTT.

The gene calls are TRBV4-1 and TRBJ1-1; D is ambiguous. With 0 bases removed from V and 10 bases from J, the gap between germline ends came to 15 bases. CDR3 length equals 14 residues. Per the germline V gene, CDR1 is MGHRA and CDR2 is YSYEKL. For the CDR3, the DNA is TGCGCCAGCAGCCAAGATAACGGCGGGTTCGGAGCTTTCTTT. As protein: CASSQDNGGFGAFF.

The chain is built from TRBV28 and TRBJ1-3; D unresolved. This CDR3 is 15 amino acids long. Trimming stripped 7 bases from V and 1 base from J, with 14 bases between. The germline V gene has CDR1 MDHEN and CDR2 SYDVKM. CDR3 residues: CASIDRGTSGNTIYF. In DNA, the CDR3 is TGTGCCAGCATCGATCGAGGTACTTCTGGAAACACCATATATTTT.

This chain joins TRBV7-2 and TRBJ2-7; 10 nucleotides match TRBD2. V shed 4 bases and J 3 bases; nucleotides not matched to a gene: 3. The germline V gene has CDR1 SGHTA and CDR2 FQGNSA. This CDR3 contains 14 residues. The CDR3 DNA is TGTGCCAGCAGCTCCAGGACTAGCGGCTACGAGCAGTACTTC. It is translated as CASSSRTSGYEQYF.

In its sample, this clone was seen a few times. This rearrangement joins TRBV30 to TRBJ2-2; maybe TRBD2 (6 bases). The CDR3 is 15 amino acids. The germline gives CDR1 GTSNPN, CDR2 SVGIG (reference sequence). V lost 3 bases to trimming and J lost 1 base, with 12 bases between them. The CDR3 DNA sequence: TGTGCCTGGAGCAACCTGGGACTGAACACCGGGGAGCTGTTTTTT. It codes for CAWSNLGLNTGELFF.

The table lists this clone with a count of one. The chain recombines TRBV28 with TRBJ1-4; 7 bases line up with TRBD1. The junction had 3 bases not matched to a gene; V was cut back by 4 bases and J by 4 bases. CDR1 and CDR2 (germline): MDHEN, SYDVKM. The CDR3 runs 14 residues. The CDR3 region is CASSYRGGNEKLFF. The CDR3 DNA reads TGTGCCAGCAGTTACAGGGGAGGTAATGAAAAACTGTTTTTT.

The chain employs TRBV6-4 and TRBJ2-7; possibly TRBD1 for D (9 bases). With 4 bases removed from V and 1 base from J, the gap between germline ends came to 20 bases. There are 17 residues in the CDR3. Germline V CDR1 and CDR2: MRHNA, SNTAGT. CDR3 sequence: CASSARGGDRASYEQYF. The CDR3 DNA reads TGTGCCAGCAGTGCCCGGGGGGGGGACAGGGCGTCCTACGAGCAGTACTTC.

The V call is TRBV6-2 or TRBV6-3, the J call TRBJ1-1, with 9 bases lining up with TRBD1. Germline trimming cut 2 bases from V and 10 bases from J; bases unmatched to any gene: 8. Germline V gene data show CDR1 as MNHEY and CDR2 as SVGEGT. The CDR3 covers 14 residues. The CDR3 sequence: CASSYAGTGPPAFF. For the CDR3, the DNA is TGTGCCAGCAGTTACGCAGGGACAGGGCCGCCAGCTTTCTTT.